The rows below give T cell receptor beta chains drawn from one sample of a study of preoperative IRX-2 immunotherapy in early breast cancer. TCRdb's copy holds only in-frame clones and misses some; the assay was immunoSEQ multiplex PCR. The table records 6,500 to 9,500 clones, around 80% of them present only once. Specimen: tumor tissue, collected after IRX-2 immunotherapy. The receptor source for this set is a human donor with breast cancer. The CDR3 runs from the conserved cysteine through the conserved F or W. A D gene is named only where the DNA matches it firmly. Clone size is not always given. Where it is, it says once, few, many or a class for expanded clones.

CDR3 protein,CDR3 DNA,D gene,clone size,J gene,V gene
CASSTKPPGHSTDTQYF,TGTGCCAGCAGTACCAAACCCCCGGGCCATAGCACAGATACGCAGTATTTT,.,once,TRBJ2-3,TRBV6-8
CASRSTSPSPFYEQYF,TGTGCCAGCAGGTCTACTAGCCCGAGCCCCTTCTACGAGCAGTACTTC,.,once,TRBJ2-7,TRBV6-8
CASSQVQGTGVYGSYNEQFF,TGCGCCAGCAGCCAAGTCCAAGGGACAGGGGTCTACGGCTCCTACAATGAGCAGTTCTTC,TRBD1,.,TRBJ2-1,TRBV23-1
CASSLLTGDTEAFF,TGTGCCAGCAGCCTATTGACAGGGGACACTGAAGCTTTCTTT,TRBD1,.,TRBJ1-1,TRBV11-3
CASSRQQGAWYEQYF,TGCGCCAGCAGCCGACAACAGGGGGCTTGGTACGAGCAGTACTTC,TRBD1,once,TRBJ2-7,TRBV23-1
CASKAAVSSTDTQYF,TGTGCCAGCAAGGCGGCGGTCTCTAGCACAGATACGCAGTATTTT,.,large,TRBJ2-3,TRBV11-3
CASSEGRTGINQPQHF,TGTGCCAGCAGTGAAGGGCGGACAGGGATCAATCAGCCCCAGCATTTT,TRBD1,.,TRBJ1-5,TRBV25-1
CASRTGGNNQPQHF,TGTGCCAGCAGGACAGGGGGCAACAATCAGCCCCAGCATTTT,TRBD1,.,TRBJ1-5,TRBV28
CASSSGPTGELFF,TGTGCCAGCAGCTCAGGTCCAACCGGGGAGCTGTTTTTT,.,.,TRBJ2-2,TRBV7-1
CASSIRWTSGGADTQYF,TGTGCCAGTAGTATTCGGTGGACTAGCGGGGGGGCAGATACGCAGTATTTT,TRBD2,.,TRBJ2-3,TRBV19
CASSYKPPNYRGPSYEQYF,TGTGCCAGCAGTTACAAACCGCCGAATTACAGGGGGCCTTCCTACGAGCAGTACTTC,TRBD1,once,TRBJ2-7,TRBV6-8
CASRTGGTYNSPLHF,TGTGCCAGTAGAACAGGGGGCACCTATAATTCACCCCTCCACTTT,TRBD1,.,TRBJ1-6,TRBV19
CASSEWLRPIDYGYTF,TGCGCCAGCAGTGAGTGGTTGCGTCCGATAGACTATGGCTACACCTTC,.,.,TRBJ1-2,TRBV10-2
CASSLTKASQNYGYTF,TGTGCCAGCAGCTTAACGAAGGCCAGCCAGAACTATGGCTACACCTTC,.,.,TRBJ1-2,TRBV7-6
CASRSYYGSDQPQHF,TGTGCCAGCAGATCCTATTACGGTTCGGATCAGCCCCAGCATTTT,.,.,TRBJ1-5,TRBV28
CASSGLTGMDDTQYF,TGTGCCAGCAGTGGATTGACAGGGATGGATGATACGCAGTATTTT,TRBD1,.,TRBJ2-3,TRBV6-8
CASTTGDRGFSGNTIYF,TGTGCCAGCACCACGGGGGACAGGGGCTTCTCTGGAAACACCATATATTTT,TRBD1,.,TRBJ1-3,TRBV6-8
CASPKEYESTEAFF,TGTGCCAGCCCCAAAGAGTATGAGAGCACTGAAGCTTTCTTT,.,once,TRBJ1-1,TRBV6-8
CASSVGGAQETQYF,TGCGCCAGCAGCGTGGGGGGAGCCCAAGAGACCCAGTACTTC,.,once,TRBJ2-5,TRBV5-1
CASSDRGGWAKNIQYF,TGTGCCAGCAGTGACAGGGGAGGTTGGGCCAAAAACATTCAGTACTTC,TRBD1,.,TRBJ2-4,TRBV6-8
CASSIRGREPQPQHF,TGTGCCAGTAGTATAAGGGGGAGGGAGCCTCAGCCCCAGCATTTT,.,.,TRBJ1-5,TRBV19